The entry below describes one TCR beta chain. The target antigen is unknown. The sample originates from a study of CD8+CD57+ T cells in acquired aplastic anemia. Study-level information: The average read count for CD4+ cells in healthy donors was some 11 million.

Germline V gene sequence: CDR1 MRHNA, CDR2 SNTAGT. The CDR3 length is 13 residues. V was trimmed by 2 bases and J by 4 bases, leaving 7 bases between them. Both TCR beta VDJ combination and CDR3 sequence profiling were carried out. Genomic DNA was the template for this profiling. TCRdb ran MiXCR on the reads and lists one entry per CDR3 protein. The sample lists some 120,000 distinct CDR3 sequences; around 48% were seen once. The study, taken as a whole, reports: About 27 CD8+ CDR3 sequences were shared between patients and controls.

Sequences were obtained from sorted CD4+, CD8+, or CD8+CD57+ T cells (not recorded which) from PBMCs. The clonotype originates from a human donor in good health, serving as a control. The V call is TRBV6-4, the J call TRBJ2-3; D remains unclear. CDR3 loop: CASSDPPADTQYF. CDR3 DNA: TGTGCCAGCAGTGACCCGCCGGCAGATACGCAGTATTTT.